Listed below are T cell receptor beta chains from one sample, sequenced in a study of control samples from healthy donors and cancer patients. Sequenced by immunoSEQ multiplex PCR; TCRdb stores in-frame clones only, minus some. The repertoire consists of tens of thousands of clones, with roughly nine tenths occurring once and the leading ten covering around an eighth. The sequencing input was blood. These receptors were taken from a woman aged 70 to 79 in good health. CDR3s include the opening cysteine and the closing phenylalanine or tryptophan. The D gene is left open where the match is weak. Expanded clones get a size class; other rows say once, few or many, or leave the size out.

clone_size,j_call,v_call,cdr3_length,d_call,cdr3_aa,cdr3_nt
NA,TRBJ2-1,TRBV6-5,14,TRBD1,CASSYQGADNEQFF,TGTGCCAGCAGTTACCAGGGGGCGGACAATGAGCAGTTCTTC
NA,TRBJ2-6,TRBV9,18,NA,CASSVGGRVSSGANVLTF,TGTGCCAGCAGCGTAGGCGGCAGGGTAAGCTCTGGGGCCAACGTCCTGACTTTC
NA,TRBJ1-1,TRBV7-9,14,NA,CASSSTKEGAEAFF,TGTGCCAGCAGTTCCACGAAGGAGGGGGCTGAAGCTTTCTTT
NA,TRBJ2-5,TRBV2,12,NA,CASTGKSETQYF,TGTGCCAGCACTGGCAAATCGGAGACCCAGTACTTC
NA,TRBJ2-5,TRBV21-1,13,NA,CASSKGDLETQYF,TGTGCCAGCAGCAAAGGGGACCTGGAGACCCAGTACTTC
NA,TRBJ1-3,TRBV6-5,16,NA,CASSSFRQASGNTIYF,TGTGCCAGCAGTTCATTCAGGCAGGCCTCTGGAAACACCATATATTTT
few,TRBJ1-2,TRBV9,12,NA,CASSVGGYGYTF,TGTGCCAGCAGCGTAGGCGGCTATGGCTACACCTTC
NA,TRBJ2-7,TRBV2,14,NA,CASSPPDLGYEQYF,TGTGCCAGCAGCCCCCCCGACTTAGGCTACGAGCAGTACTTC
NA,TRBJ1-6,TRBV18,15,NA,CASSPLGQNNSPLHF,TGTGCCAGCTCACCACTAGGACAGAATAATTCACCCCTCCACTTT
once,TRBJ1-1,TRBV19,17,TRBD1,CASSIVEGTGLNTEAFF,TGTGCCAGTAGTATAGTAGAGGGGACAGGGCTGAACACTGAAGCTTTCTTT
once,TRBJ1-1,TRBV6-6,13,TRBD1,CASRDRGNTEAFF,TGTGCCAGCAGAGACAGGGGGAACACTGAAGCTTTCTTT
NA,TRBJ2-7,TRBV11-2,15,TRBD1,CASSRGTGAIYEQYF,TGTGCCAGCAGCCGCGGGACAGGGGCCATCTACGAGCAGTACTTC
NA,TRBJ1-1,TRBV5-6,11,NA,CASSLAAEAFF,TGTGCCAGCAGCTTGGCCGCTGAAGCTTTCTTT
few,TRBJ1-5,TRBV7-8,17,TRBD1,CASSLSDRGYLNQPQHF,TGTGCCAGCAGCCTCTCGGACAGGGGCTATCTGAATCAGCCCCAGCATTTT
NA,TRBJ2-1,TRBV19,13,TRBD1,CASSKGQGDEQFF,TGTGCCAGTAGTAAGGGACAGGGGGATGAGCAGTTCTTC
NA,TRBJ2-7,TRBV27,13,NA,CASSPPASGEQYF,TGTGCCAGCAGCCCCCCGGCGAGCGGCGAGCAGTACTTC
NA,TRBJ1-2,TRBV4-3,17,TRBD1,CASSQERGTAANYGYTF,TGCGCCAGCAGCCAGGAGAGGGGGACAGCCGCTAACTATGGCTACACCTTC
NA,TRBJ1-5,TRBV30,15,NA,CAWSSTSGRGQPQHF,TGTGCCTGGAGTAGTACGTCAGGGAGGGGGCAGCCCCAGCATTTT
NA,TRBJ2-2,TRBV7-8,15,TRBD1,CASSSLQGFTGELFF,TGTGCCAGCAGCTCCTTACAGGGGTTTACCGGGGAGCTGTTTTTT
NA,TRBJ2-5,TRBV2,13,NA,CASKGTMGETQYF,TGTGCCAGCAAGGGGACCATGGGGGAGACCCAGTACTTC
NA,TRBJ2-5,TRBV7-2,17,TRBD2,CASSLTQGLAGGETQYF,TGTGCCAGCAGCCTCACACAGGGACTAGCGGGAGGAGAGACCCAGTACTTC
NA,TRBJ1-1,TRBV18,16,TRBD1,CASSPRPQGMNTEAFF,TGTGCCAGCTCACCACGCCCACAGGGGATGAACACTGAAGCTTTCTTT
NA,TRBJ2-3,TRBV19,14,TRBD1,CASSVGTGADTQYF,TGTGCCAGTAGTGTCGGGACAGGGGCCGATACGCAGTATTTT
once,TRBJ1-2,TRBV6-1,16,TRBD1,CASSEGWNRGSYGYTF,TGTGCCAGCAGTGAAGGCTGGAACAGGGGATCCTATGGCTACACCTTC
NA,TRBJ1-1,TRBV10-1,14,NA,CASSEADPNTEAFF,TGCGCCAGCAGTGAGGCAGATCCGAACACTGAAGCTTTCTTT
NA,TRBJ1-1,TRBV3-1/TRBV3-2,14,NA,CASSQVSETTEAFF,TGTGCCAGCAGCCAAGTGTCCGAGACCACTGAAGCTTTCTTT
NA,TRBJ1-2,TRBV19,12,TRBD1,CASRTGSGGYTF,TGTGCCAGTAGGACAGGGTCTGGCGGCTACACCTTC
NA,TRBJ1-2,TRBV6-1,15,NA,CASSDDGTPNYGYTF,TGTGCCAGCAGTGATGATGGAACACCTAACTATGGCTACACCTTC
NA,TRBJ2-2,TRBV5-1,16,NA,CASSLELPPNTGELFF,TGCGCCAGCAGCTTGGAACTCCCCCCGAACACCGGGGAGCTGTTTTTT
NA,TRBJ1-2,TRBV11-2,16,TRBD1,CASSHGTAASNYGYTF,TGTGCCAGCAGTCATGGGACAGCAGCCTCTAACTATGGCTACACCTTC
NA,TRBJ1-1,TRBV7-8,14,NA,CASSFVGGNTEAFF,TGTGCCAGCAGCTTCGTCGGGGGGAACACTGAAGCTTTCTTT
NA,TRBJ2-7,TRBV6-6,12,NA,CASSGSAYEQYF,TGTGCCAGCAGTGGATCTGCCTACGAGCAGTACTTC
NA,TRBJ2-1,TRBV3-1/TRBV3-2,12,NA,CASSQTRNEQFF,TGTGCCAGCAGCCAGACTAGAAACGAGCAGTTCTTC
NA,TRBJ1-2,TRBV9,15,TRBD1,CASSPQGGFGGGYTF,TGTGCCAGCAGCCCCCAGGGGGGGTTCGGGGGGGGCTACACCTTC
NA,TRBJ1-5,TRBV25-1,15,TRBD1,CASSDPGQGNQPQHF,TGTGCCAGCAGTGACCCGGGACAGGGGAATCAGCCCCAGCATTTT
NA,TRBJ1-3,TRBV19,13,NA,CASSKTGVSTIYF,TGTGCCAGTAGTAAGACAGGAGTGAGCACCATATATTTT
NA,TRBJ1-1,TRBV11-2,12,NA,CASSLGFLGAFF,TGTGCCAGCAGCTTAGGTTTCTTAGGAGCTTTCTTT
NA,TRBJ2-7,TRBV7-2,13,NA,CASSLTGAYEQYF,TGTGCCAGCAGCTTAACCGGGGCCTACGAGCAGTACTTC
NA,TRBJ1-3,TRBV19,16,NA,CASSNRRGASGNTIYF,TGTGCCAGTTCAAACCGGAGAGGGGCCTCTGGAAACACCATATATTTT
once,TRBJ2-7,TRBV3-1/TRBV3-2,17,TRBD2,CASSQWGGGIFPYEQYF,TGTGCCAGCAGCCAGTGGGGCGGGGGGATTTTTCCCTACGAGCAGTACTTC
once,TRBJ1-5,TRBV10-3,13,NA,CAISEGENQPQHF,TGTGCCATCAGTGAGGGGGAAAATCAGCCCCAGCATTTT
NA,TRBJ2-7,TRBV25-1,14,TRBD1,CACPQGQGDYEQYF,TGTGCTTGTCCCCAAGGACAGGGGGACTACGAGCAGTACTTC
NA,TRBJ2-1,TRBV21-1,17,NA,CASSKESLSSTYNEQFF,TGTGCCAGCAGCAAAGAAAGTCTGTCTTCTACCTACAATGAGCAGTTCTTC
NA,TRBJ1-1,TRBV5-6,13,NA,CASRGGWDTEAFF,TGTGCCAGCCGCGGGGGATGGGACACTGAAGCTTTCTTT
few,TRBJ1-5,TRBV10-2,14,NA,CASSESSGDQPQHF,TGCGCCAGCAGTGAGTCGTCAGGGGATCAGCCCCAGCATTTT
NA,TRBJ1-2,TRBV4-1,13,NA,CASSLRTDYGYTF,TGCGCCAGCAGCCTCCGGACAGACTATGGCTACACCTTC
NA,TRBJ2-3,TRBV20-1,10,TRBD2,CSSGGDTQYF,TGCAGCTCGGGGGGGGATACGCAGTATTTT
NA,TRBJ2-1,TRBV5-1,15,NA,CASSLVAGADNEQFF,TGCGCCAGCAGCTTGGTGGCGGGGGCCGACAATGAGCAGTTCTTC
NA,TRBJ1-4,TRBV10-1,15,NA,CASSDGQGFNEKLFF,TGCGCCAGCAGTGACGGGCAGGGTTTCAATGAAAAACTGTTTTTT
NA,TRBJ1-1,TRBV27,14,NA,CASSLSHGDTEAFF,TGTGCCAGCAGTTTATCGCACGGTGACACTGAAGCTTTCTTT
NA,TRBJ1-3,TRBV12-3/TRBV12-4,11,NA,CASGSGNTIYF,TGTGCCAGCGGCTCTGGAAACACCATATATTTT
NA,TRBJ1-1,TRBV7-9,15,NA,CASSATAIRNTEAFF,TGTGCCAGCAGCGCAACCGCCATTAGGAACACTGAAGCTTTCTTT
NA,TRBJ1-3,TRBV19,15,TRBD1,CASRTTGGAGNTIYF,TGTGCCAGTAGAACCACAGGGGGTGCTGGAAACACCATATATTTT
few,TRBJ2-2,TRBV19,13,NA,CATIDTYTGELFF,TGTGCCACCATAGACACTTACACCGGGGAGCTGTTTTTT
NA,TRBJ2-5,TRBV3-1/TRBV3-2,14,NA,CASSHRGRGETQYF,TGTGCCAGCAGCCACAGGGGACGGGGGGAGACCCAGTACTTC
NA,TRBJ1-6,TRBV27,14,NA,CASKGSSYNSPLHF,TGTGCCAGCAAAGGGAGCTCCTATAATTCACCCCTCCACTTT
few,TRBJ1-5,TRBV30,13,NA,CAWSTGFDQPQHF,TGTGCCTGGAGTACAGGGTTTGATCAGCCCCAGCATTTT
NA,TRBJ1-2,TRBV3-1/TRBV3-2,14,NA,CASSQEAKNYGYTF,TGTGCCAGCAGCCAAGAAGCCAAGAACTATGGCTACACCTTC
NA,TRBJ1-2,TRBV11-2,13,NA,CASSSGGAYGYTF,TGTGCCAGCAGCTCAGGTGGGGCTTATGGCTACACCTTC
NA,TRBJ2-1,TRBV7-9,17,NA,CASSLQQAPKGHNEQFF,TGTGCCAGCAGCTTGCAACAGGCTCCTAAGGGCCACAATGAGCAGTTCTTC